This is a list of T cell receptor beta chains from one sample in a study of early T cells in non-severe SARS-CoV-2 infection. TCRdb recomputed calls from the 5' RACE reads with MiXCR, one row per CDR3 protein. The table includes 60,000 to 70,000 distinct CDR3 sequences, just under 5% detected once. Source material: whole blood. The receptors were gathered from an adult who was a healthcare worker with PCR-confirmed SARS-CoV-2 infection or an uninfected control (not recorded which). The CDR3 runs from the conserved cysteine through the conserved F or W. The D gene is left open where the match is weak. Size tells how often a clone was seen (once, few, many) or the class of an expanded clone, and some rows leave it out.

D	size	V	J	DNA	CDR3
-	many	TRBV18	TRBJ2-3	TGTGCCAGCTCACCCGGGATCGGAGATACGCAGTATTTT	CASSPGIGDTQYF
-	many	TRBV10-3	TRBJ2-6	TGTGCCATCAGTGATGGGACGAGCTCTGGGGCCAACGTCCTGACTTTC	CAISDGTSSGANVLTF
-	many	TRBV20-1	TRBJ2-7	TGCAGTGTCACGACAGGGAGGCCCTACGAGCAGTACTTC	CSVTTGRPYEQYF
TRBD2	many	TRBV7-9	TRBJ2-5	TGTGCCAGCAGCTCTAGCGGGACTCAAGAGACCCAGTACTTC	CASSSSGTQETQYF
-	few	TRBV6-2/TRBV6-3	TRBJ1-2	TGTGCCAGCACCAGTCCGCGGGCCCCCGCTAACTATGGCTACACCTTC	CASTSPRAPANYGYTF
TRBD1	many	TRBV2	TRBJ1-6	TGTGCCTCCACGGGGCGACAGGGAAGCTCACCCCTCCACTTT	CASTGRQGSSPLHF
-	many	TRBV7-2	TRBJ1-5	TGTGCCAGCAGCTTAGCTTATTACCAGCCCCAGCATTTT	CASSLAYYQPQHF
-	many	TRBV5-1	TRBJ2-7	TGCGCCAGCAGCTTGTCAGGGGATGAGCAGTACTTC	CASSLSGDEQYF
TRBD2	-	TRBV20-1	TRBJ2-3	TGCAGTGCTAGAGATTTACTAGCGGGCCACACAGATACGCAGTATTTT	CSARDLLAGHTDTQYF
TRBD1	many	TRBV20-1	TRBJ1-2	TGCAGTGCACGGACAGGGGGGGATGCCTATGGCTACACCTTC	CSARTGGDAYGYTF
-	many	TRBV29-1	TRBJ1-1	TGCAGCGTCGACGGTCTGAACACTGAAGCTTTCTTT	CSVDGLNTEAFF
TRBD1	many	TRBV7-9	TRBJ2-7	TGTGCCAGCAGCTTAGGGGACAGGTCCTACGAGCAGTACTTC	CASSLGDRSYEQYF
TRBD2	many	TRBV13	TRBJ2-4	TGTGCCAGCAGCTACGGGACTAGCGGAAACATTCAGTACTTC	CASSYGTSGNIQYF
-	many	TRBV19	TRBJ2-2	TGTGCCAGTAGGATCAGGGAGTCCGGGGAGCTGTTTTTT	CASRIRESGELFF
TRBD2	many	TRBV7-9	TRBJ2-3	TGTGCCAGCAGCTTAGGCGGGAGTACGCAGTATTTT	CASSLGGSTQYF
-	few	TRBV29-1	TRBJ1-1	TGCAGCGTGACCAGACAGGAAGAAGCTTTCTTT	CSVTRQEEAFF
-	few	TRBV19	TRBJ2-2	TGTGCCAGTAGTATGGGGCCCAGAAGGGAGCTGTTTTTT	CASSMGPRRELFF
-	few	TRBV19	TRBJ2-1	TGTGCCAGTAGTATAGTGGGGGGTGAGCAGTTCTTC	CASSIVGGEQFF
-	many	TRBV14	TRBJ1-1	TGTGCCAGCAGCCCGAGCAGGGCTGAAGCTTTCTTT	CASSPSRAEAFF
TRBD1	many	TRBV5-1	TRBJ1-2	TGCGCCAGCAGCTTGTCGACAGGGGGGCCTAACTATGACTACACCTTC	CASSLSTGGPNYDYTF
-	-	TRBV28	TRBJ1-1	TGTGCCAGCAGTGGGGAGAACACTGAAGCTTTCTTT	CASSGENTEAFF
TRBD2	many	TRBV10-3	TRBJ2-1	TGTGCCATCAGTGAACTAGCGGGACTTAATGAGCAGTTCTTC	CAISELAGLNEQFF